A selection of T cell receptor beta chains follows, all from one sample in a study of monozygotic twins with inflammatory bowel disease. With the 5' RACE reads reprocessed, TCRdb shows one record per CDR3 protein and no DNA. The sample data list some 190,000 distinct CDR3 sequences. Sequencing was carried out using blood. The receptors were gathered from a human donor with ulcerative colitis or Crohn's disease, or a healthy co-twin of an affected twin (not recorded which). The CDR3 runs from the conserved cysteine through the conserved F or W.

j_gene	v_gene	CDR3aa
TRBJ1-5	TRBV24-1	CATSAAGPSNQPQHF
TRBJ1-1	TRBV6-6	CASSTRGVTEAFF
TRBJ2-1	TRBV19	CASSFGQGNEQIF
TRBJ2-2	TRBV2	CASSGLAASPGELFF
TRBJ2-7	TRBV4-1	CASSQIIGGEQYF
TRBJ2-1	TRBV7-9	CASSPFDNEQFF
TRBJ2-7	TRBV6-5	CASSYLGETSYEQYF
TRBJ2-1	TRBV20-1	CSARPPASGKYNEQFF
TRBJ2-7	TRBV7-8	CASSHGQRDSYEQYF
TRBJ2-1	TRBV29-1	CSGTQGANEQFF
TRBJ1-2	TRBV20-1	CSARIGGSWGYGYTF
TRBJ1-1	TRBV5-1	CASSWDLRGGTEAFF
TRBJ2-1	TRBV20-1	CSASGAGVVNEQFF
TRBJ2-7	TRBV2	CASGRRNEQYF
TRBJ2-5	TRBV7-8	CASSGKGGKETQYF
TRBJ2-7	TRBV5-6	CASSLWPGIPLYEQYF
TRBJ1-1	TRBV6-6	CASRTHRDAEAFF
TRBJ2-7	TRBV7-9	CASTQGENYEQYF
TRBJ2-6	TRBV5-1	CASAESGANVLTF
TRBJ2-5	TRBV5-1	CASSLDGLAGGPETQYF
TRBJ2-1	TRBV20-1	CSADSGLAKSSSYNEQFF
TRBJ1-5	TRBV7-9	CASSSGRDSNQPQHF
TRBJ1-6	TRBV5-4	CASSLGANSPLHF
TRBJ2-1	TRBV5-6	CASSDRGRVWEQFF
TRBJ2-7	TRBV7-6	CASSLNSPYEQYF
TRBJ1-1	TRBV12-3/TRBV12-4	CASRVRDGINTEAFF
TRBJ1-2	TRBV7-2	CASSPGIIYGYTF
TRBJ1-4	TRBV5-1	CATLRAGGEKLFF
TRBJ2-7	TRBV10-3	CAISAERTGGPFSSIYEQYF
TRBJ1-3	TRBV25-1	CASSEGGGSGNTIYF
TRBJ2-3	TRBV3-1	CASSQQDTQYF
TRBJ1-6	TRBV5-6	CASSLVDFGAGSPLHF
TRBJ2-1	TRBV7-2	CASSLDTTPEQFF
TRBJ2-3	TRBV5-1	CASSLGDLAGDTDTQYF
TRBJ2-7	TRBV15	CATSRDTRSEQYF
TRBJ1-4	TRBV2	CASQTAYNEKLFF
TRBJ2-3	TRBV20-1	CSSLIAGGPDTQYF
TRBJ2-7	TRBV10-3	CAISESGLAEYEQYF
TRBJ2-1	TRBV20-1	CSARDPTNFEQFF
TRBJ2-1	TRBV6-2/TRBV6-3	CASSSRDSGSYNEQFF
TRBJ2-7	TRBV13	CASSFRGRSSYEQYF
TRBJ2-5	TRBV27	CASSTLAANQETQYF
TRBJ1-3	TRBV5-1	CASSLGGETPSGNTIYF
TRBJ2-3	TRBV12-3/TRBV12-4	CASRQGLLALDTQYF
TRBJ2-3	TRBV6-5	CASSSPRFTGTDRTDTQYF
TRBJ1-5	TRBV2	CASSEGAGNNQPQHF
TRBJ2-1	TRBV2	CALIAGVYNEQFF
TRBJ2-7	TRBV29-1	CSSWDRPGDEQYF
TRBJ1-3	TRBV29-1	CSVEDGTGIGNTIYF
TRBJ2-7	TRBV19	CASSTLVGTIPYEQYF
TRBJ2-5	TRBV5-1	CASSWKTSGEETQYF
TRBJ1-4	TRBV9	CASSSRGWGNEKLFF
TRBJ2-2	TRBV7-3	CASSKGVTGELFF
TRBJ1-5	TRBV6-1	CASSPVGGQPQHF
TRBJ2-5	TRBV5-1	CASSELAGGMVGETQYF